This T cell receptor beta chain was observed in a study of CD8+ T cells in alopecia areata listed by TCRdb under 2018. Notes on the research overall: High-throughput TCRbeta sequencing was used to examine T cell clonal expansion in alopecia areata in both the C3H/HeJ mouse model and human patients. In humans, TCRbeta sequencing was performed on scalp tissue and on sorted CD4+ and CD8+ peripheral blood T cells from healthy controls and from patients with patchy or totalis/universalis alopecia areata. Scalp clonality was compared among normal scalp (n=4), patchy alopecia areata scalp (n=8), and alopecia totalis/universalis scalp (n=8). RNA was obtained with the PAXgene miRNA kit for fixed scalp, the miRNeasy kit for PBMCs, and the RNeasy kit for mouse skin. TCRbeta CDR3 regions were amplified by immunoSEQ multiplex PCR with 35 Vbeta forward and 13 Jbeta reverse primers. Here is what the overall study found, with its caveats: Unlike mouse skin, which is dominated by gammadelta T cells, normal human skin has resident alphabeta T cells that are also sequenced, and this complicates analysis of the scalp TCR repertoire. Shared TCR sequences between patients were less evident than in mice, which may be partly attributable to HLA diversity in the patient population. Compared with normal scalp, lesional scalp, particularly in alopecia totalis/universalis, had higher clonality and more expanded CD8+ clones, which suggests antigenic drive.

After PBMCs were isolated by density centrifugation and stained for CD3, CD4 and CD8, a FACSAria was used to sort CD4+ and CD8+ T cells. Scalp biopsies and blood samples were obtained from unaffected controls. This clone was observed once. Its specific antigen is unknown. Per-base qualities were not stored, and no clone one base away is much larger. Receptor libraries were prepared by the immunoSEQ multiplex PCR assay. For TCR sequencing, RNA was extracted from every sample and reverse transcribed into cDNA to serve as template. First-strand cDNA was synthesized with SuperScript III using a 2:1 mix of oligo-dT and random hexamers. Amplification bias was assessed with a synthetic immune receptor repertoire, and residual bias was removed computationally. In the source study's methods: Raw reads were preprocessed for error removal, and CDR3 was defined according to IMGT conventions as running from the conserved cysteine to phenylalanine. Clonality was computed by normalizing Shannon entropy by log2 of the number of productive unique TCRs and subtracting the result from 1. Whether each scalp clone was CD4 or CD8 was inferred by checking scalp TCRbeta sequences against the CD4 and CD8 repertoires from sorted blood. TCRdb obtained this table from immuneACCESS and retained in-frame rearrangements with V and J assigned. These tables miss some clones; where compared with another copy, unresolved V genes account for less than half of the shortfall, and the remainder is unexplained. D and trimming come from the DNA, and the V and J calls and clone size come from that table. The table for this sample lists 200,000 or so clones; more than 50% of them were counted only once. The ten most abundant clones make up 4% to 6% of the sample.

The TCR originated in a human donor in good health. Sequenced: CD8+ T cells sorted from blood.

The nucleotide sequence is given as TGCGCCAGCAGTCAAAGGCGGGGCGAACCTTACGAGCAGTACTTC. The encoded protein is CASSQRRGEPYEQYF. The chain uses TRBV23-1 and TRBJ2-7; the D region possibly corresponds to TRBD2 (6 bases align). TRBV23-1 belongs to the ORF category, with a function that is uncertain. The V and J ends are trimmed by 2 bases and 4 bases, leaving 15 bases between them. Including cysteine and phenylalanine, the CDR3 has 15 amino acids. The only DNA kept is the CDR3, 45 bases in frame from the first base.